The source of this T cell receptor (beta chain) is a study of post-analysis software for immune sequencing data. As to this clonotype: The antigen is unknown.

Regarding the study as a whole: About 5 TRBV segments appeared more often in patients than in controls, and TRBV5-6, TRBV5-1 and TRBV20-1 were among these. For normalized Chao1 diversity, multiple sclerosis patients scored significantly lower than controls did. Strong co-clustering by F measure linked samples that shared a preparation batch.

Prepared libraries of TCR beta cDNA carried unique molecular identifiers. The source material, 1 to 10 million T cells, gave rise to about 490,000 cDNA molecules. MiXCR, applied by TCRdb to the PCR reads, yields one record per CDR3 protein. The table has about 460,000 distinct CDR3 sequences, nearly 45% seen once. This CDR3 has 14 amino acids. Trimming removed 6 bases at V and 5 bases at J, with 16 bases between. Sequenced material: blood. The receptor comes from a girl aged 10 to 17 with multiple sclerosis. V gene TRBV12-3 or TRBV12-4 combines with J gene TRBJ1-1; D remains ambiguous. CDR3 DNA: TGTGCCAGCAGAACCCCAGGTGTGGCGACTGAAGCTTTCTTT. Protein: CASRTPGVATEAFF.